This TCR beta chain was captured in a study of TIL therapy for anti-PD-1-resistant metastatic lung cancer. Study context: Progressing patients received lymphodepletion, expanded TIL infusion and IL-2.

Study observations and caveats: Infused TIL clonotypes partially replaced the baseline blood repertoire, then decayed over months. Patients were highly selected, enriched for treatment-naive, never-smoker and oncogene-addicted cases.

Time point noted: pre-treatment sample, taken before nivolumab and TIL therapy. Adults with stage 4 NSCLC were enrolled in a phase I trial. CDR3 length equals 15 residues. Trimming took 5 bases from V and 5 from J, leaving 18 bases between them. Germline CDR1 MNHEY, CDR2 SMNVEV (reference sequence). The libraries were made with immunoSEQ v3. Some clones are missing from TCRdb's copy, which holds only in-frame ones; the method was immunoSEQ multiplex PCR. The sample lists more than 50,000 clones; around 87% were seen once. This clone was seen a single time. Antigen unknown. The source was blood, collected at baseline. The rearrangement joins TRBV27 to TRBJ2-5; tentatively, D is TRBD2 (6 bases). The TCR sequence derives from a person aged 25 to 80 with non-small cell lung cancer. CDR3 sequence reads: CASSPDWGVGETQYF. For the CDR3, the DNA is TGTGCCAGCAGTCCCGACTGGGGGGTAGGGGAGACCCAGTACTTC.